These 29 T cell receptor beta chains came from one sample sequenced in a study of T cell clones after liver transplantation. Data came from immunoSEQ multiplex PCR; TCRdb stores just in-frame clones and leaves some out. The profile shows tens of thousands of clones, less than 75% of them singletons. The sample consisted of CD4+ T cells from blood, taken at the 22-month timepoint. These receptors originate from a human patient who received a liver transplant. Some of the T cells might come from the graft donor.

The V and J genes are TRBV6-6 and TRBJ2-6; D gene unclear. The CDR3 is made up of 16 amino acids. The V end was cut by 6 bases, the J end by 0 bases, with 12 bases between. Germline CDR1 is MNHNY and CDR2 is SVGAGI (reference sequence). The CDR3 region has the DNA TGTGCCAGCAGCCCCCCCAATCCCTCTGGGGCCAACGTCCTGACTTTC. This encodes CASSPPNPSGANVLTF.

This chain uses TRBV19 with TRBJ2-5, with 7 bases that match TRBD1. After removal of 4 bases from V and 4 bases from J, the junction contained 9 bases not matched to a gene. Germline values: CDR1 LNHDA, CDR2 SQIVND (reference sequence). CDR3 length: 15 residues. CDR3 bases: TGTGCCAGTAGTAGGTCCGGGACAGCGGTAGAGACCCAGTACTTC. Translating it yields CASSRSGTAVETQYF.

The genes are TRBV7-2 and TRBJ1-2; possible D gene TRBD1, 6 bases. The V and J ends lost 5 bases and 2 bases respectively, with 15 bases between them. This CDR3 comprises 15 residues. CDR1 is SGHTA, CDR2 FQGNSA, per germline. The CDR3 sequence is CASSPGGGGNYGYTF. The CDR3 nucleotides read TGTGCCAGCAGCCCCGGGGGCGGGGGCAACTATGGCTACACCTTC.

The chain has TRBV5-1 and TRBJ1-1; D gene unclear. The germline V gene has CDR1 SGHRS and CDR2 YFSETQ. The CDR3 is made up of 15 amino acids. The V and J ends lost 0 bases and 4 bases respectively, with 13 bases between them. The CDR3 DNA reads TGCGCCAGCAGCTTGGTCGGGCAGGTATTCACTGAAGCTTTCTTT. Protein: CASSLVGQVFTEAFF.

The V and J genes are TRBV4-1 and TRBJ2-3; 7 bases are shared with TRBD1. CDR1 and CDR2 (germline): MGHRA, YSYEKL. This CDR3 is 15 amino acids long. V shed 2 bases and J 1 base; nucleotides not matched to a gene: 3. CDR3 nucleotide sequence: TGCGCCAGCAGCCAACACGGGACAGGCACAGATACGCAGTATTTT. Amino acids: CASSQHGTGTDTQYF.

This clone has a single count. The chain joins TRBV5-1 to TRBJ1-6, with 8 bases lining up with TRBD1. V was pared by 4 bases and J by 0 bases, with 9 bases of the junction left unmatched. The CDR3 loop spans 18 amino acids. The germline CDR1 and CDR2 sequences are SGHRS and YFSETQ. CDR3 in DNA: TGCGCCAGCAGCCGGGACAGGTCGGGGGGCTCCTATAATTCACCCCTCCACTTT. Its translation is CASSRDRSGGSYNSPLHF.

The rearrangement uses TRBV10-3 and TRBJ2-7; D might be TRBD1 or TRBD2, each matching 5 bases. This CDR3 is 16 amino acids long. Germline V gene data show CDR1 as ENHRY and CDR2 as SYGVKD. V lost 6 bases, J lost 1 base, and 19 bases lay in between. DNA for the CDR3: TGTGCCATCAGGGAGGCCGGGGCAGCTATATCCTACGAGCAGTACTTC. Protein product: CAIREAGAAISYEQYF.

V is TRBV15 and J is TRBJ1-5, with TRBD1 as a possible D gene (5 bases). The CDR3 totals 16 residues. Germline V gene sequence: CDR1 LNHNV, CDR2 YYDKDF (reference sequence). Trimming cost V 5 bases and J 4 bases, with 18 bases left between them. The DNA for the CDR3 is TGTGCCACCAGCCGGGGGGGGTCCCGGGGAAATCAGCCCCAGCATTTT. Its protein is CATSRGGSRGNQPQHF.

The chain carries TRBV7-2 and TRBJ2-5; D gene uncertain. Trimming removed 2 bases at V and 5 bases at J, with 9 bases between. The CDR3 consists of 13 residues. Per germline, CDR1 SGHTA and CDR2 FQGNSA. The CDR3 region has the DNA TGTGCCAGCAGCTTACGGAGTGAGGAGACCCAGTACTTC. This sequence encodes CASSLRSEETQYF.

As for this clone: The same CDR3 also results from other DNA sequences found in this sample. J is TRBJ2-1 and V is TRBV25-1; 9 bases agree with TRBD1. CDR1 and CDR2 from the germline V gene are MGHDK and SYGVNS. The CDR3 runs 14 residues. With V trimmed by 6 bases and J by 6 bases, 6 bases remained unmatched. The CDR3 DNA sequence: TGTGCCAGCAGGGACAGGGGTGTTGGCAATGAGCAGTTCTTC. This gives the protein CASRDRGVGNEQFF.

The V call is TRBV6-1, the J call TRBJ1-6; a possible D gene is TRBD1 (6 bases). CDR1 and CDR2 from the germline V gene are MNHNS and SASEGT. The CDR3 totals 13 residues. The V and J ends lost 5 bases and 7 bases respectively, with 9 bases between them. The DNA for the CDR3 is TGTGCCAGCAGTCAACAGGGCAATTCACCCCTCCACTTT. Translating gives CASSQQGNSPLHF.

The chain has TRBV6-4 and TRBJ1-3; 10 bases map to TRBD1. Germline CDR1 MRHNA, CDR2 SNTAGT. The CDR3 runs to 18 residues. V dropped 0 bases and J dropped 0; count of bases not matched to a gene: 5. The CDR3, as DNA: TGTGCCAGCAGTGACTCTGGGGGACAGGGGAGCTCTGGAAACACCATATATTTT. Its protein is CASSDSGGQGSSGNTIYF.

The gene calls are TRBV30 and TRBJ1-1, with 7 bases identical to TRBD1. In germline, CDR1 is GTSNPN, CDR2 SVGIG (reference sequence). J lost 1 base, V lost 2 bases, and 4 bases had no gene match. CDR3 length equals 14 residues. In DNA, the CDR3 is TGTGCCTGGAGTCGACAGGGAGCGAACACTGAAGCTTTCTTT. Translating gives CAWSRQGANTEAFF.

This chain joins TRBV2 and TRBJ1-5; D perhaps matches TRBD1 (5 bases). Trimming left V 6 bases short and J 0 bases short, with 9 bases between. CDR3 length: 14 amino acids. Looked up from germline, CDR1 is SNHLY and CDR2 is FYNNEI. Written as DNA, the CDR3 is TGTGCCAGCAGAGAGGGGTCTAGCAATCAGCCCCAGCATTTT. This codes for CASREGSSNQPQHF.

This clone was recorded a few times. This rearrangement joins TRBV2 to TRBJ1-1; TRBD1 matches 8 bases. CDR3 length: 12 amino acids. Germline-derived CDR1 and CDR2 are SNHLY and FYNNEI. The V segment lost 5 bases and the J segment 11 bases; nucleotides outside the gene matches: 7. The CDR3 sequence: CASSSGQGMAFF. Here the CDR3 DNA reads TGTGCCAGCAGTTCTGGACAGGGTATGGCTTTCTTT.

The V and J genes are TRBV9 and TRBJ2-3, with D tentatively TRBD2 (7 bases). Germline values: CDR1 SGDLS, CDR2 YYNGEE. The CDR3 extends over 15 amino acids. The V gene lost 4 bases and the J gene lost 8 bases, with 20 bases spanning the gap. The CDR3 nucleotides read TGTGCCAGCAGCCCCGGCGGGGGCGGCCGTAGTACGCAGTATTTT. Translating gives CASSPGGGGRSTQYF.

The rearrangement joins TRBV15 to TRBJ1-6; D is possibly TRBD1 (5 bases). Germline V gene lookup returns CDR1 LNHNV and CDR2 YYDKDF (reference sequence). This CDR3 contains 18 residues. V was pared by 4 bases and J by 9 bases, with 25 bases between. The CDR3 sequence is CATSTDSGTGLLGSPLHF. DNA of the CDR3: TGTGCCACCAGCACCGATTCCGGGACCGGGCTTCTCGGTTCACCCCTCCACTTT.

The CDR3 region has the DNA TGTGCCAGCAGTGAACTCTCCGGGACGGCCTATAATTCACCCCTCCACTTT. This translates into CASSELSGTAYNSPLHF. V usage is TRBV6-1 and J usage is TRBJ1-6; maybe TRBD1 (5 bases). The CDR3 extends over 17 amino acids. The germline V gene has CDR1 MNHNS and CDR2 SASEGT. V was shortened by 2 bases and J by 2 bases, with 13 bases between the two germline ends.

The chain recombines TRBV9 with TRBJ2-6; D is possibly TRBD1 or TRBD2 (5 bases each). Germline lookup yields CDR1 SGDLS and CDR2 YYNGEE. Trimming shortened V by 4 bases and J by 2 bases, and 13 bases separated the two germline ends. This CDR3 has 16 amino acids. The CDR3: CASSLRGDTGANVLTF. In nucleotides, the CDR3 is TGTGCCAGCAGCCTCCGGGGCGACACTGGGGCCAACGTCCTGACTTTC.

This clone came up a few times. This sequence joins TRBV4-1 and TRBJ2-3; D unresolved. V lost 2 bases to trimming and J lost 4 bases, with 13 bases between them. The CDR3 length is 15 residues. Germline V gene sequence: CDR1 MGHRA, CDR2 YSYEKL. The CDR3 DNA follows: TGCGCCAGCAGCCAAACCCTCATCGACCCAGATACGCAGTATTTT. It encodes CASSQTLIDPDTQYF.

V usage is TRBV9 and J usage is TRBJ2-3; D unclear. The V end lost 4 bases, the J end lost 0 bases, and 9 bases lay between the germline ends. The CDR3 has 14 residues. The germline V gene has CDR1 SGDLS and CDR2 YYNGEE. The CDR3 sequence: CASSKSASTDTQYF. CDR3 coding DNA: TGTGCCAGCAGCAAGTCGGCGAGCACAGATACGCAGTATTTT.

This clone was seen a handful of times. V gene TRBV7-8 combines with J gene TRBJ1-2; the D is unclear. The CDR3 has 13 amino acids. Trimming shortened V by 5 bases and J by 6 bases, and 13 bases separated the two germline ends. Per the germline V gene, CDR1 is SGHVS and CDR2 is FQNEAQ. CDR3 in amino acids: CASSPFRRNGYTF. Written as DNA, the CDR3 is TGTGCCAGCAGCCCCTTCAGGAGAAATGGCTACACCTTC.

This clone appeared once. The V and J genes are TRBV6-4 and TRBJ2-2; D is perhaps TRBD2 (7 bases). Trimming removed 5 bases at V and 4 bases at J, with 17 bases between. The CDR3 has 16 amino acids. Germline CDR1 and CDR2: MRHNA and SNTAGT. The CDR3 reads CASSPISGGLTGELFF. In DNA form, the CDR3 reads TGTGCCAGCAGTCCGATATCGGGGGGCCTCACCGGGGAGCTGTTTTTT.

The DNA for the CDR3 is TGTGCCAGCAGTCGTATTTCCAACTGGTACGAGCAGTACTTC. Translated: CASSRISNWYEQYF. The genes are TRBV28 and TRBJ2-7; D is uncertain. The CDR3 length is 14 residues. V shed 5 bases and J shed 4 bases, with 15 bases lying between them. The germline CDR1 and CDR2 sequences are MDHEN and SYDVKM.

This chain links TRBV7-2 with TRBJ2-2, with TRBD1 identical over 10 bases. The J segment lost 8 bases and the V segment lost 8 bases, leaving 14 bases of the junction unmatched. This CDR3 region has 16 residues. From germline, CDR1 is SGHTA and CDR2 FQGNSA. The CDR3 region has the DNA TGTGCCAGCTACGACAGGGGGCAGGCCGATAGGGGGGAGCTGTTTTTT. Residues: CASYDRGQADRGELFF.

This clone appeared once. This chain uses TRBV9 with TRBJ2-3; possibly TRBD1 for D (6 bases). This CDR3 spans 13 amino acids. Trimming pared 4 bases from V and 7 bases from J, leaving 13 bases between. CDR1 is SGDLS, CDR2 YYNGEE, per germline. As DNA, the CDR3 is TGTGCCAGCAGCCCCCGGACAGATTATACGCAGTATTTT. Its protein product is CASSPRTDYTQYF.

This clone has only one observation. This chain uses TRBV10-3 with TRBJ2-3; the match to TRBD2 covers 10 bases. The CDR3 extends over 15 amino acids. J was trimmed by 2 bases and V by 6 bases; bases with no gene match: 5. Germline CDR1 is ENHRY and CDR2 is SYGVKD. The chain's CDR3 is CAIRLSGGITDTQYF. The CDR3 DNA is TGTGCCATCAGGCTTAGCGGGGGGATCACAGATACGCAGTATTTT.

V and J are TRBV30 and TRBJ1-1; unclear D gene. The CDR3 runs to 12 residues. Germline V CDR1 and CDR2: GTSNPN, SVGIG (reference sequence). Trimming pared 7 bases from V and 4 bases from J, leaving 13 bases between. CDR3 sequence (DNA): TGTGCCTCGAGGAGGGAAGGCACTGAAGCTTTCTTT. As protein: CASRREGTEAFF.

This chain links TRBV7-9 with TRBJ2-1, with a tentative D call TRBD2 (6 bases). Germline CDR1 and CDR2: SEHNR and FQNEAQ (reference sequence). The germline V and J ends were trimmed by 1 base and 11 bases, with 9 bases remaining between them. The CDR3 sequence is 12 residues long. CDR3 amino acids: CASSLGLEKQFF. The CDR3 DNA sequence: TGTGCCAGCAGCTTAGGACTAGAAAAGCAGTTCTTC.